The clone carrying this T cell receptor beta chain has a handful of counts. V dropped 3 bases and J dropped 3; count of bases not matched to a gene: 0. The germline V gene encodes CDR1 SGDLS and CDR2 YYNGEE. This CDR3 has 13 residues. These data come from a study of blood T cell repertoires in COVID-19. Study as a whole: The United States, Italy and Spain were the sources of the acute and convalescent COVID-19 samples. T cells, B-cell-depleted T cells, or PBMCs provided the cDNA or gDNA that served as material.

Per the original methods: By means of reference gene primer amplification, nucleated cell counts were estimated. Sequencing was performed with immunoSEQ multiplex PCR; in TCRdb, only in-frame clones are kept and a portion is missing. V, J and clone size were drawn from that table, and D and trimming were deduced from the DNA. This repertoire shows about 160,000 clones, around four fifths found once; its top ten account for roughly 8%. The sequence was obtained from a man aged 40-49 years who had recovered from COVID-19. This chain links TRBV9 with TRBJ2-5; 9 nucleotides agree with TRBD2. Specimen: peripheral blood. CDR3 residues: CASSASGEETQYF. CDR3 coding DNA: TGTGCCAGCAGCGCTAGCGGGGAAGAGACCCAGTACTTC.